This T cell receptor beta chain derives from a study of beta chain features in type 1 diabetes. Concerning this clone: Its target is not known. Other DNA sequences from this sample encode an identical CDR3 as well.

Findings of the study overall: Any PCR bias toward short templates would affect both groups alike. There was no resolution here of whether HLA type influences TCRB rearrangement. Researchers report that Type 1 diabetes patients had moderately but significantly shorter TCRB CDR3s across all four CD4+ subsets.

The V and J ends lost 0 bases and 2 bases respectively, with 8 bases between them. The CDR3 is 15 residues long. Germline-derived CDR1 and CDR2 are ENHRY and SYGVKD. As every portion of the isolated RNA was reverse transcribed, the sequencing read expressed TCRB transcripts. TCRdb's table, derived via immunoSEQ multiplex PCR, lists solely in-frame clones and lacks some. The sample lists roughly 310,000 clones, approximately 9.9% occurring once. The clonotype was recovered from a woman aged 25 to 39 in good health. The sample consisted of naive CD4+ T cells from blood. The J gene is TRBJ2-1, the V gene TRBV10-3; the D gene is possibly TRBD2 (6 bases). CDR3 sequence (DNA): TGTGCCATCAGTGAGTCTGGAGGGACCTACAATGAGCAGTTCTTC. This translates into CAISESGGTYNEQFF.